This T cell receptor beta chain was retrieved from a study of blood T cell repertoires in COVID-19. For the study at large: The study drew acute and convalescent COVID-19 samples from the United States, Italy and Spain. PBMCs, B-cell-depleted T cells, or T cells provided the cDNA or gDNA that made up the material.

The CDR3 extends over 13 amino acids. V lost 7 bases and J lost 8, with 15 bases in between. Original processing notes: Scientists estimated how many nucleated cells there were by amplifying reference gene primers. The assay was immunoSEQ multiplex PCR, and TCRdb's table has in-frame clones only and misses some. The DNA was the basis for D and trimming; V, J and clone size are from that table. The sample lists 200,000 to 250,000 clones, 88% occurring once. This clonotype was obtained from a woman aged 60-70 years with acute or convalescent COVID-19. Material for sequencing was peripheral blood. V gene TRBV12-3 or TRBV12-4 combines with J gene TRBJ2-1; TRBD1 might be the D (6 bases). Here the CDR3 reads CASTINRDHEQFF. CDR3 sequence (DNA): TGTGCCAGCACGATAAACAGGGACCATGAGCAGTTCTTC.